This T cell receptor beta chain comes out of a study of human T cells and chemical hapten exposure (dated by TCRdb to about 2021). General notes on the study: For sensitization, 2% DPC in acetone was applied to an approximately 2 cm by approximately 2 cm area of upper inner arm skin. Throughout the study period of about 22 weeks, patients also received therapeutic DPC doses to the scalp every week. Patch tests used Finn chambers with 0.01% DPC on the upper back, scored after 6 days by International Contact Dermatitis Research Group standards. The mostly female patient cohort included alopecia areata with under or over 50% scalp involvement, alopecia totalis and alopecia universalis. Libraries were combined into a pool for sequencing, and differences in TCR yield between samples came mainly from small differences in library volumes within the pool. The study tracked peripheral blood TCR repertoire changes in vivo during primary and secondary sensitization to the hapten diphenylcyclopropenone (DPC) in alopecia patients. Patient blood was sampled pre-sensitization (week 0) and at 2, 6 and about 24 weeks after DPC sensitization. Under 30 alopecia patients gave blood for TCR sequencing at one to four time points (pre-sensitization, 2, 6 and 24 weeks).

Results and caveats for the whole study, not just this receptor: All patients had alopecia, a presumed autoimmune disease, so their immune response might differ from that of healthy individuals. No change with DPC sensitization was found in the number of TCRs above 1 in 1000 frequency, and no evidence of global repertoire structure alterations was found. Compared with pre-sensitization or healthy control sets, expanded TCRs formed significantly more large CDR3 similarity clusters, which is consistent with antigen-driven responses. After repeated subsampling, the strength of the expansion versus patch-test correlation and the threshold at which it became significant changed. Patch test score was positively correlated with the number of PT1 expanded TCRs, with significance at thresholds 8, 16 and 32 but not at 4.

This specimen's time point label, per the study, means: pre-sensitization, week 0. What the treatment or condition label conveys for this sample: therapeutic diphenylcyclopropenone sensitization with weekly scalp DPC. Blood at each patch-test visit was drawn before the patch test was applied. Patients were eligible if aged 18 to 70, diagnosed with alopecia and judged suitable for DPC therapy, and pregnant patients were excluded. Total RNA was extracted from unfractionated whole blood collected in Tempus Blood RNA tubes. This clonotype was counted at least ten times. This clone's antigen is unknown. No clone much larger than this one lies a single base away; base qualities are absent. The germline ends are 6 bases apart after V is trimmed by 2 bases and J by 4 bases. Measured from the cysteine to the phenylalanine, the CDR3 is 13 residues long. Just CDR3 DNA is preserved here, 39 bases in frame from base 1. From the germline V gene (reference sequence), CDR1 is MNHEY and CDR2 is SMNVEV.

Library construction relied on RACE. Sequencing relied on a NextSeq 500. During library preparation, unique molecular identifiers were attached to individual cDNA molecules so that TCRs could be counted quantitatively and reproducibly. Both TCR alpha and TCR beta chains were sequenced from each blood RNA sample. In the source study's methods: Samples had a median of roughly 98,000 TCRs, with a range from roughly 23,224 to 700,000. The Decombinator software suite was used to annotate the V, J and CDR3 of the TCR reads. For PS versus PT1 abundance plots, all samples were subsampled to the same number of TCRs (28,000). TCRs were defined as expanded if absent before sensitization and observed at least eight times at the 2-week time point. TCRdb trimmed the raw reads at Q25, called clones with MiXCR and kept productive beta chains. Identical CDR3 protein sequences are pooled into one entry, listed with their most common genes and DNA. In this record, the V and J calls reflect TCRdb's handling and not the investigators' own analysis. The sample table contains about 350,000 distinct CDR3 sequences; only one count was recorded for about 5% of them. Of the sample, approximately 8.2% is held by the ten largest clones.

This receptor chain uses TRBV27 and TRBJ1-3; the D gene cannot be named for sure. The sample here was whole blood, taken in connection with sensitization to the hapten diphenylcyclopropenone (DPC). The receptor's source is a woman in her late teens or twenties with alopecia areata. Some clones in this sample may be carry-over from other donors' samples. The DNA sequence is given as TGTGCCAGCAGTTTAACCTGGGGAAACACCATATATTTT. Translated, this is CASSLTWGNTIYF.